Each of the 22 T cell receptor beta chains below was sequenced from the same sample in a study of OX40 agonist ivuxolimab in advanced cancers. Sequencing used immunoSEQ multiplex PCR; TCRdb keeps in-frame clones, though not all of them. The data contain some 69,000 clones, around 90% of them seen just once; the ten biggest clones take up around 0.5%. Specimen: CD4+ or CD8+ T cells sorted from blood, collected in a trial of the OX40 agonist ivuxolimab. The receptor source for this set is an adult with an advanced solid tumor such as melanoma, head and neck, liver or kidney cancer.

This sequence joins TRBV7-2 and TRBJ2-6; 7 bases are shared with TRBD2. CDR3 length equals 18 residues. The germline gives CDR1 SGHTA, CDR2 FQGNSA. The ends lost 4 bases at V and 1 base at J; junction bases unmatched: 10. The CDR3 nucleotides are TGTGCCAGCAGCTCCCGTGCAGGGAGGGTTTCTGGGGCCAACGTCCTGACTTTC. Translation gives CASSSRAGRVSGANVLTF.

The rearrangement joins TRBV5-1 to TRBJ1-2, with 9 bases identical to TRBD1. V was clipped by 4 bases and J by 4 bases; unmatched bases: 8. Germline CDR1 and CDR2: SGHRS and YFSETQ. The CDR3 is 15 amino acids. The CDR3 DNA follows: TGCGCCAGCAGCGATGAGACAGGGGGGCTCTATGGCTACACCTTC. Protein product: CASSDETGGLYGYTF.

The CDR3 loop is CASSLGQTPIDYTF. CDR3 DNA: TGTGCCAGCAGCTTAGGACAGACACCTATTGACTACACCTTC. The chain joins TRBV7-9 to TRBJ1-2; D may be TRBD1 (5 bases). Germline V CDR1 and CDR2: SEHNR, FQNEAQ (reference sequence). This CDR3 has 14 amino acids. Trimming left V 1 base short and J 10 bases short, with 16 bases between.

The chain recombines TRBV29-1 with TRBJ1-1; D remains ambiguous. Trimming removed 7 bases at V and 3 bases at J, with 9 bases between. The CDR3 is 11 residues long. Germline lookup yields CDR1 SQVTM and CDR2 ANQGSEA. The CDR3 spells CSALRDTEAFF. The CDR3 nucleotides read TGCAGCGCCCTCCGGGACACTGAAGCTTTCTTT.

The chain is built from TRBV9 and TRBJ2-5, with 7 positions matching TRBD2. Germline V gene data show CDR1 as SGDLS and CDR2 as YYNGEE. The ends lost 4 bases at V and 7 bases at J; junction bases unmatched: 10. CDR3 size: 14 residues. DNA of the CDR3: TGTGCCAGCAGCCCTAAGGCGGGAGAAGGGACCCAGTACTTC. Translated: CASSPKAGEGTQYF.

V gene TRBV7-8 combines with J gene TRBJ2-7; no clear D gene. Germline V gives CDR1 SGHVS, CDR2 FQNEAQ. The CDR3 is 15 residues long. V was clipped by 1 base and J by 3 bases, with 13 bases between them. CDR3 sequence: CASSLVPGRVYEQYF. The CDR3, as DNA: TGTGCCAGCAGCTTAGTCCCCGGAAGGGTCTACGAGCAGTACTTC.

The chain employs TRBV18 and TRBJ1-2; 7 bases map to TRBD1. Germline V gene lookup returns CDR1 KGHSH and CDR2 LQKENI. Trimming at V came to 4 bases and at J to 2 bases, leaving 10 bases not matched to a gene. CDR3 size: 16 residues. CDR3 in amino acids: CASSQSTGTANYGYTF. CDR3 coding DNA: TGTGCCAGCTCACAGTCCACCGGGACAGCCAACTATGGCTACACCTTC.

The V and J genes are TRBV9 and TRBJ2-2, with D possibly being TRBD1 or TRBD2 (5 bases each). V was clipped by 3 bases and J by 7 bases, with 16 bases between them. The CDR3 contains 15 residues. CDR1 SGDLS and CDR2 YYNGEE come from the germline V gene. This CDR3 reads CASSAFLTGGGELFF. The CDR3 bases are TGTGCCAGCAGCGCCTTCCTAACTGGGGGCGGGGAGCTGTTTTTT. Full variable domain (rest looked up from reference TRBV9 and TRBJ2-2): DSGVTQTPKHLITATGQRVTLRCSPRSGDLSVYWYQQSLDQGLQFLIQYYNGEERAKGNILERFSAQQFPDLHSELNLSSLELGDSALYFCASSAFLTGGGELFFGEGSRLTVL.

This clone appeared once. This sequence joins TRBV7-3 and TRBJ2-7; the D gene is possibly TRBD1 (8 bases). Per germline, CDR1 SGHTA and CDR2 FQGTGA. The V end was cut by 3 bases, the J end by 2 bases, with 14 bases between. CDR3 length: 15 residues. CDR3 loop: CASSLGGTGAYEQYF. The CDR3 DNA is TGTGCCAGCAGCTTGGGAGGGACAGGAGCCTACGAGCAGTACTTC.

V gene TRBV5-5 combines with J gene TRBJ2-3, with D unresolved. This CDR3 contains 15 residues. The V gene's germline CDR1 is SGHKS and CDR2 YYEKEE (reference sequence). Trimming took off 4 bases at V and 2 bases at J, with 14 bases between the two ends. This CDR3 is CASSRLLPPTDTQYF. The CDR3 DNA sequence: TGTGCCAGCAGCCGACTTCTACCCCCCACAGATACGCAGTATTTT.

The chain links TRBV5-4 to TRBJ2-5; 8 nucleotides line up with TRBD2. The CDR3 runs 18 residues. Germline values: CDR1 SGHNT, CDR2 YYREEE (reference sequence). The J segment lost 4 bases and the V segment lost 0 bases, leaving 14 bases of the junction unmatched. This CDR3 is CASSLGITGTRISETQYF. CDR3 bases: TGTGCCAGCAGCTTGGGTATAACCGGGACTAGAATATCAGAGACCCAGTACTTC.

The V call is TRBV10-3, the J call TRBJ1-5; D is possibly TRBD1 (6 bases). The CDR3 loop spans 18 amino acids. Trimming took off 4 bases at V and 1 base at J, with 20 bases between the two ends. Looked up from germline, CDR1 is ENHRY and CDR2 is SYGVKD. CDR3 sequence (DNA): TGTGCCATCAGTGGTGGCGAGGGGGGCGGTGTAAGCAATCAGCCCCAGCATTTT. Its protein product is CAISGGEGGGVSNQPQHF.

The chain links TRBV13 to TRBJ2-5; D possibly corresponds to TRBD1 (6 bases). In germline, CDR1 is PRHDT, CDR2 FYEKMQ (reference sequence). The CDR3 is made up of 14 amino acids. Between the trimmed V and J ends, which lost 2 bases and 1 base, there was a span of 8 bases. CDR3 sequence: CASSLWDTQETQYF. The DNA for the CDR3 is TGTGCCAGCAGCTTATGGGACACCCAAGAGACCCAGTACTTC.

The CDR3 coding sequence is TGTGCCACCAGCAGATTGGGTTCACCCCTCCACTTT. As protein: CATSRLGSPLHF. The chain recombines TRBV15 with TRBJ1-6, with D unclear. The CDR3 loop spans 12 amino acids. CDR1 is LNHNV and CDR2 is YYDKDF in the germline V gene (reference sequence). Trimming removed 2 bases from V and 9 bases from J, with 5 bases in between. Looking up the rest from reference TRBV15 and TRBJ1-6 gives the full variable domain: DAMVIQNPRYQVTQFGKPVTLSCSQTLNHNVMYWYQQKSSQAPKLLFHYYDKDFNNEADTPDNFQSRRPNTSFCFLDIRSPGLGDTAMYLCATSRLGSPLHFGNGTRLTVT.

CDR3 sequence reads: CASSFSGNTEAFF. The CDR3 region has the DNA TGTGCCAGCAGCTTCTCCGGGAACACTGAAGCTTTCTTT. The V gene is TRBV7-3, the J gene TRBJ1-1; D not resolved. This CDR3 is 13 amino acids long. V was cut by 3 bases and J by 1 base, with 6 bases left in between. Germline V gene lookup returns CDR1 SGHTA and CDR2 FQGTGA. Full variable domain (outside the CDR3, taken from reference TRBV7-3 and TRBJ1-1): GAGVSQTPSNKVTEKGKYVELRCDPISGHTALYWYRQSLGQGPEFLIYFQGTGAADDSGLPNDRFFAVRPEGSVSTLKIQRTERGDSAVYLCASSFSGNTEAFFGQGTRLTVV.

A word on this clone: The same CDR3 arises from other DNA sequences in this sample as well. The CDR3 protein is CASSLSFGGELFF. The CDR3 DNA follows: TGTGCCAGCAGCCTCTCGTTTGGCGGGGAGCTGTTTTTT. This chain uses TRBV11-3 with TRBJ2-2; the D is unclear. The CDR3 is made up of 13 amino acids. V was trimmed by 5 bases and J by 7 bases, leaving 11 bases between them. Germline CDR1 SGHNT, CDR2 YENEEA.

Here the CDR3 reads CASSYDPLSNSPLHF. CDR3 in DNA: TGCGCCAGCAGTTATGACCCACTGTCGAATTCACCCCTCCACTTT. This chain links TRBV5-1 with TRBJ1-6; D gene unclear. CDR1 is SGHRS, CDR2 YFSETQ, per germline. The CDR3 covers 15 residues. The germline V and J ends were trimmed by 5 bases and 7 bases, with 16 bases remaining between them.

This chain joins TRBV6-5 and TRBJ1-1; D may be TRBD1 (5 bases). Germline V gene data show CDR1 as MNHEY and CDR2 as SVGAGI. V was shortened by 2 bases and J by 0 bases, with 10 bases between the two germline ends. The CDR3 loop spans 15 amino acids. CDR3 sequence reads: CASSYTRALNTEAFF. In DNA form, the CDR3 reads TGTGCCAGCAGTTACACCAGGGCCTTGAACACTGAAGCTTTCTTT.

This clone was seen a few times. V and J are TRBV30 and TRBJ2-5, with a tentative D call TRBD2 (5 bases). The CDR3 runs 11 residues. The germline V and J ends were trimmed by 5 bases and 5 bases, with 9 bases remaining between them. CDR1 GTSNPN and CDR2 SVGIG come from the germline V gene (reference sequence). CDR3 DNA: TGTGCCTGGGATAGGGAGGAGACCCAGTACTTC. It specifies CAWDREETQYF. Combining the CDR3 with reference TRBV30 and TRBJ2-5 gives the whole variable domain SQTIHQWPATLVQPVGSPLSLECTVEGTSNPNLYWYRQAAGRGLQLLFYSVGIGQISSEVPQNLSASRPQDRQFILSSKKLLLSDSGFYLCAWDREETQYFGPGTRLLVL.

The rearrangement links TRBV6-5 to TRBJ2-7; 7 bases agree with TRBD2. The CDR3 runs 14 residues. CDR1 and CDR2 from the germline V gene are MNHEY and SVGAGI. With V trimmed by 5 bases and J by 3 bases, 7 bases remained unmatched. CDR3 region: CASSISAGNYEQYF. DNA for the CDR3: TGTGCCAGCAGTATATCAGCGGGAAACTACGAGCAGTACTTC.

This clone was seen only once. The chain combines TRBV6-6 with TRBJ2-1, with 8 bases aligning to TRBD2. The CDR3 contains 15 residues. The V gene end was trimmed by 6 bases and the J gene end by 12 bases; junction bases not matched to a gene: 16. From germline, CDR1 is MNHNY and CDR2 SVGAGI (reference sequence). CDR3 coding DNA: TGTGCCAGCAGAACCGCGGGAGGAAGAAGGGGAACGCAGTTCTTC. It encodes CASRTAGGRRGTQFF.

The genes are TRBV19 and TRBJ1-5, with D possibly matching TRBD1 (5 bases). The length of the CDR3 is 13 residues. The germline gives CDR1 LNHDA, CDR2 SQIVND (reference sequence). V was trimmed by 5 bases and J by 6 bases, leaving 11 bases between them. The DNA for the CDR3 is TGTGCCAGTAGTCAGCAGGGAGGTCAGCCCCAGCATTTT. Amino acid sequence: CASSQQGGQPQHF.